The 25 T cell receptor beta chains listed next were all sequenced from one sample in a study of blood T cells in healthy people across ages. PCR was performed a second time for 7 to 11 cycles using a sample-barcoded 5' primer and a J-beta primer mix. TCRdb passed the 5' RACE reads through MiXCR, listing each CDR3 protein once. Of roughly 700,000 distinct CDR3 sequences in the sample, 45% to 50% were seen once. Sample: blood. The receptors derive from a woman aged 60-70 years in good health.

As concerns this clonotype: It may be a read error: a sequence one base away is much more abundant. The chain recombines TRBV6-2 or TRBV6-3 with TRBJ2-1, with no clear D. The CDR3 loop spans 13 amino acids. The V and J ends lost 7 bases and 7 bases respectively, with 14 bases between them. CDR1 and CDR2 (germline): MNHEY, SVGEGT. DNA of the CDR3: TGTGCCAGCACGCCGAGATGGGGAAATGAGCAGTTCTTC. This sequence encodes CASTPRWGNEQFF.

V and J are TRBV20-1 and TRBJ2-7; D may be TRBD1 (5 bases). Germline V gives CDR1 DFQATT, CDR2 SNEGSKA (reference sequence). Trimming shortened V by 0 bases and J by 3 bases, and 12 bases separated the two germline ends. This CDR3 spans 14 amino acids. In DNA, the CDR3 is TGCAGTGCTAGAGATGCGGACAAGGGCTACGAGCAGTACTTC. As protein: CSARDADKGYEQYF.

The chain is built from TRBV9 and TRBJ2-3, with TRBD1 matching over 9 bases. This CDR3 is 16 amino acids long. J lost 2 bases, V lost 3 bases, and 7 bases had no gene match. Per the germline V gene, CDR1 is SGDLS and CDR2 is YYNGEE. The DNA for the CDR3 is TGTGCCAGCAGCGATGGGGACAGGGAAGACACAGATACGCAGTATTTT. Amino acids: CASSDGDREDTDTQYF.

This clonotype occurred a few times. The J gene is TRBJ1-5, the V gene TRBV28; unclear D gene. Trimming stripped 9 bases from V and 0 bases from J, with 9 bases between. There are 13 residues in the CDR3. Germline V gene data show CDR1 as MDHEN and CDR2 as SYDVKM. In nucleotides, the CDR3 is TGTGCCAGTCACACCAATAGCAATCAGCCCCAGCATTTT. This codes for CASHTNSNQPQHF.

The chain is built from TRBV5-1 and TRBJ2-7; 8 positions match TRBD2. Germline V gives CDR1 SGHRS, CDR2 YFSETQ. This CDR3 is built from 14 residues. V was pared by 2 bases and J by 6 bases, with 7 bases of the junction left unmatched. CDR3 DNA sequence: TGCGCCAGCAGCTTCGGGAGGGGAGACTCCGAGCAGTACTTC. Encoded protein: CASSFGRGDSEQYF.

The rearrangement uses TRBV2 and TRBJ1-2; 8 bases agree with TRBD1. There are 14 residues in the CDR3. Germline lookup yields CDR1 SNHLY and CDR2 FYNNEI. V was pared by 5 bases and J by 7 bases, with 9 bases of the junction left unmatched. CDR3: CASSQVGQGVGYTF. CDR3 coding DNA: TGTGCCAGCAGTCAGGTCGGACAGGGAGTTGGCTACACCTTC.

About this clonotype itself: This may be a read error, as it is one base from a much larger clone. The chain employs TRBV7-2 and TRBJ2-7; D is unclear. The germline V gene has CDR1 SGHTA and CDR2 FQGNSA. The CDR3 spans 17 residues. Trimming took off 2 bases at V and 0 bases at J, with 17 bases between the two ends. For the CDR3, the DNA is TGTGCCAGCAGCTTACGCATTTCGACGGTGAGCTCCTACGAGCAGTACTTC. This encodes CASSLRISTVSSYEQYF.

This clonotype was recorded a few times. This chain connects TRBV5-6 to TRBJ2-7; 8 bases are shared with TRBD1. Germline V gene lookup returns CDR1 SGHDT and CDR2 YYEEEE. The CDR3 spans 15 residues. With V trimmed by 3 bases and J by 6 bases, 11 bases remained unmatched. The CDR3 region has the DNA TGTGCCAGCAGCTGGTCGGACAGGGCTTTCTCCGAGCAGTACTTC. Its translation is CASSWSDRAFSEQYF.

On this clonotype itself: The junction does not match germline at one end; this may be a read error. This chain connects TRBV6-1 to TRBJ1-2; D is possibly TRBD1 (5 bases). The CDR3 runs 13 residues. CDR1 is MNHNS, CDR2 SASEGT, per germline. The CDR3: CACRETGLSGYTF. The CDR3 DNA is TGTGCCTGCAGAGAAACGGGACTCTCTGGCTACACCTTC.

Remarks on this clonotype: At one end, the junction sequence differs from germline, possibly due to a read error. The chain uses TRBV7-3 and TRBJ2-1; 7 bases align to TRBD2. Germline V gives CDR1 SGHTA, CDR2 FQGTGA. This CDR3 spans 18 amino acids. CDR3 loop: CASSLTHSGGSSYNEQFF. In DNA form, the CDR3 reads TGTGCCAGCAGCTTAACTCACTCGGGAGGCAGCTCCTATAATGAGCAGTTCTTC.

J is TRBJ2-7 and V is TRBV5-1; 13 bases line up with TRBD2. Germline V CDR1 and CDR2: SGHRS, YFSETQ. Unmatched junction bases numbered 5, after V lost 4 bases and J lost 4 bases. The CDR3 spans 15 residues. CDR3 coding DNA: TGCGCCAGCAGCACCTGGACTAGCGGGAGATACGAGCAGTACTTC. Encoded protein: CASSTWTSGRYEQYF.

The chain employs TRBV4-3 and TRBJ2-1, with 10 positions matching TRBD2. The J call is uncertain, as TRBJ2-7 better fits the DNA end. Germline assignment: CDR1 LGHNA and CDR2 YSLEER. The CDR3 runs 15 residues. The CDR3 DNA reads TGCGCCAGCAGCCCAGCGGGAGGGCCCTCGAATGAGCAGTACTTC. It codes for CASSPAGGPSNEQYF.

This clonotype was observed a handful of times. The gene calls are TRBV10-3 and TRBJ1-5; no firm D call. This CDR3 is 13 amino acids long. The V end was cut by 6 bases, the J end by 5 bases, with 11 bases between. Germline V gene sequence: CDR1 ENHRY, CDR2 SYGVKD. CDR3 protein: CAIRSVSDQPQHF. CDR3 sequence (DNA): TGTGCCATCAGGTCAGTTTCGGATCAGCCCCAGCATTTT.

This clonotype was detected a few times. The rearrangement links TRBV2 to TRBJ2-1, with TRBD2 matching over 7 bases. Germline CDR1 is SNHLY and CDR2 is FYNNEI. V was pared by 6 bases and J by 9 bases, with 14 bases of the junction left unmatched. The CDR3 sequence is 15 residues long. CDR3 DNA sequence: TGTGCCAGCAGCCCGAACCAGCGGGAAAGGGGTGAGCAGTTCTTC. Protein: CASSPNQRERGEQFF.

This clonotype was seen only a few times. The chain combines TRBV3-1 with TRBJ2-6; D is unclear. Deletions cut 0 bases from V and 3 bases from J, with 15 bases between. Germline CDR1 and CDR2: LGHDT and YNNKEL (reference sequence). The CDR3 has 18 residues. The CDR3 DNA reads as TGTGCCAGCAGCCAAGAACCCGGACGATTCTTTGGGGCCAACGTCCTGACTTTC. Protein product: CASSQEPGRFFGANVLTF.

The CDR3 loop reads CASSAQVYNSPLHF. The CDR3 DNA is TGTGCCAGCAGCGCACAGGTCTATAATTCACCCCTCCACTTT. The chain links TRBV9 to TRBJ1-6, with D possibly TRBD1 on 5 matching bases. There are 14 residues in the CDR3. Germline V CDR1 and CDR2: SGDLS, YYNGEE. V was trimmed by 3 bases and J by 3 bases, leaving 7 bases between them.

The chain links TRBV12-5 to TRBJ2-1, with D tentatively TRBD1 (6 bases). Trimming removed 3 bases at V and 9 bases at J, with 18 bases between. Germline V gene sequence: CDR1 LGHNT, CDR2 FRNRAP. The CDR3 covers 15 residues. The DNA of the CDR3 is TGTGCTAGTGGTTTTACAGGGCCTCGATCTACTGAGCAGTTCTTC. Translated: CASGFTGPRSTEQFF.

On this clonotype: This could be a read error, since a much larger clone is one nucleotide away. The CDR3 nucleotides are TGTGCCAGCGGGCTGCAGATGAACGACGAGCAGTACTTC. It specifies CASGLQMNDEQYF. The chain recombines TRBV6-1 with TRBJ2-7; D remains ambiguous. V was trimmed by 8 bases and J by 5 bases, leaving 16 bases between them. The CDR3 covers 13 residues. CDR1 is MNHNS, CDR2 SASEGT, per germline.

This clonotype is a singleton in its sample. A much bigger clone sits one base away, suggesting this may be a read error. V and J are TRBV24-1 and TRBJ2-6; D is unresolved. The CDR3 is 14 residues long. Germline V lookup: CDR1 KGHDR, CDR2 SFDVKD. The CDR3: CASSAASGANVLTF. The CDR3 DNA is TGTGCCTCCAGTGCGGCCTCTGGGGCCAACGTCCTGACTTTC.

The CDR3 loop reads CASSPFTGTGGKGAQYF. In DNA, the CDR3 is TGTGCCAGCTCACCATTCACCGGGACAGGGGGCAAAGGGGCGCAGTATTTT. The V call is TRBV18, the J call TRBJ2-3, with 12 bases aligning to TRBD1. Germline assignment: CDR1 KGHSH and CDR2 LQKENI. There are 17 residues in the CDR3. V lost 2 bases, J lost 10 bases, and 13 bases stayed unmatched.

The CDR3 loop is CSAPPPGRDQETQYF. As DNA, the CDR3 is TGCAGTGCTCCGCCCCCGGGACGCGACCAAGAGACCCAGTACTTC. The chain links TRBV20-1 to TRBJ2-5; perhaps D is TRBD1 or TRBD2 (5 bases each). CDR3 size: 15 residues. V was shortened by 5 bases and J by 0 bases, with 16 bases between the two germline ends. Germline V gene data show CDR1 as DFQATT and CDR2 as SNEGSKA (reference sequence).

This chain joins TRBV10-3 and TRBJ1-2; TRBD1 agrees at 8 bases. CDR3 length equals 15 residues. V was pared by 3 bases and J by 8 bases, with 11 bases of the junction left unmatched. Germline assignment: CDR1 ENHRY and CDR2 SYGVKD. CDR3 loop: CAISEQAGTGIGYTF. The CDR3 coding sequence is TGTGCCATCAGTGAACAAGCAGGGACAGGCATCGGCTACACCTTC.

The chain combines TRBV14 with TRBJ2-1; D is perhaps TRBD2 (5 bases). Germline V lookup: CDR1 SGHDN, CDR2 FVKESK. The CDR3 has 16 amino acids. Trimming shortened V by 5 bases and J by 8 bases, and 22 bases separated the two germline ends. The CDR3 protein is CASSTLPQRRNHEQFF. The DNA for the CDR3 is TGTGCCAGCAGCACGCTTCCCCAGCGGAGGAATCATGAGCAGTTCTTC.

The rearrangement joins TRBV10-3 to TRBJ1-5; TRBD1 matches at 8 bases. Looked up from germline, CDR1 is ENHRY and CDR2 is SYGVKD. The CDR3 is made up of 13 amino acids. V trimming: 7 bases; J trimming: 5 bases; junction bases outside the gene matches: 4. The chain's CDR3 is CAITPDRDQPQHF. The CDR3 DNA reads TGTGCCATCACCCCGGACAGGGATCAGCCCCAGCATTTT.

This clonotype was found a few times. V and J are TRBV20-1 and TRBJ2-5; D is possibly TRBD1 (6 bases). This CDR3 region has 17 residues. Trimming removed 0 bases at V and 2 bases at J, with 19 bases between. CDR1 and CDR2 from the germline V gene are DFQATT and SNEGSKA (reference sequence). For the CDR3, the DNA is TGCAGTGCTAGAGAGTGGCCCCTGACAGGATTACAAGAGACCCAGTACTTC. Its protein is CSAREWPLTGLQETQYF.